Below, 28 T cell receptor beta chains from the same sample are listed, as sequenced in a study of cytomegalovirus exposure and HLA in healthy donors. TCRdb keeps only in-frame clones here, not all; method: immunoSEQ multiplex PCR. The profile shows about 130,000 clones, 85% to 90% of them singletons. Material for sequencing was PBMCs. The receptors shown here come from a woman aged 25 to 39 in good health and CMV-seropositive.

The chain employs TRBV27 and TRBJ2-2; D is perhaps TRBD1 (6 bases). Trimming pared 1 base from V and 5 bases from J, leaving 20 bases between. Germline values: CDR1 MNHEY, CDR2 SMNVEV (reference sequence). The CDR3 is made up of 18 amino acids. CDR3 sequence reads: CASSLFYFRGIGTGELFF. CDR3 DNA: TGTGCCAGCAGTTTATTCTATTTTAGGGGGATTGGGACCGGGGAGCTGTTTTTT.

This clone is a singleton in its sample. This chain connects TRBV10-3 to TRBJ2-7; 9 bases are a match to TRBD1. Germline V lookup: CDR1 ENHRY, CDR2 SYGVKD. The CDR3 has 15 amino acids. V gave up 10 bases and J gave up 6 bases; unmatched junction bases: 16. Here the CDR3 DNA reads TGTGCCACTCGGGTCGGTGAGGGACAGGGATCCGAGCAGTACTTC. It translates to CATRVGEGQGSEQYF.

The chain is built from TRBV7-6 and TRBJ1-5; the match to TRBD1 covers 7 bases. The CDR3 extends over 15 amino acids. The junction had 4 bases not matched to a gene; V was cut back by 1 base and J by 4 bases. Germline V lookup: CDR1 SGHVS, CDR2 FNYEAQ. CDR3 sequence (DNA): TGTGCCAGCAGCTTAGGAACACAGGGGAATCAGCCCCAGCATTTT. Amino acids: CASSLGTQGNQPQHF.

The rearrangement links TRBV18 to TRBJ1-5; no definite D call. This CDR3 has 14 amino acids. Germline values: CDR1 KGHSH, CDR2 LQKENI. Between the trimmed V and J ends, which lost 4 bases and 9 bases, there was a span of 16 bases. CDR3 DNA: TGTGCCAGCTCACTCACCAGGCAAGTGGGGCCCCAGCATTTT. Amino acids: CASSLTRQVGPQHF.

The chain couples TRBV7-9 to TRBJ2-3; TRBD2 aligns across 10 bases. There are 15 residues in the CDR3. CDR1 and CDR2 from the germline V gene are SEHNR and FQNEAQ (reference sequence). V gave up 5 bases and J gave up 2 bases; unmatched junction bases: 4. The CDR3 nucleotides are TGTGCCAGCAGCCCTAGCGGGGGACTCACAGATACGCAGTATTTT. The encoded protein is CASSPSGGLTDTQYF.

The CDR3 is CASSPTRLGYEQYF. CDR3 coding DNA: TGTGCCAGCAGTCCTACGAGGCTTGGCTACGAGCAGTACTTC. The chain recombines TRBV28 with TRBJ2-7; D is unresolved. V lost 5 bases and J lost 3, with 14 bases in between. Germline V gene sequence: CDR1 MDHEN, CDR2 SYDVKM. The length of the CDR3 is 14 residues.

The chain carries TRBV5-6 and TRBJ1-3, with 7 bases aligning to TRBD1. The CDR3 runs to 15 residues. V trimming: 4 bases; J trimming: 4 bases; junction bases outside the gene matches: 8. Looked up from germline, CDR1 is SGHDT and CDR2 is YYEEEE. The CDR3 sequence is CASSKENRGGNTIYF. CDR3 coding DNA: TGTGCCAGCAGCAAAGAGAACAGGGGAGGAAACACCATATATTTT.

The chain recombines TRBV11-2 with TRBJ1-3; a possible D gene is TRBD1 (6 bases). This CDR3 spans 16 amino acids. Trimming left V 4 bases short and J 4 bases short, with 17 bases between. Germline CDR1 reads SGHAT; CDR2 reads FQNNGV. The CDR3 region is CASSSWDIPSGNTIYF. CDR3 sequence (DNA): TGTGCCAGCAGCTCATGGGACATCCCATCCGGAAACACCATATATTTT.

The genes are TRBV7-2 and TRBJ2-1; 8 positions agree with TRBD1. V lost 6 bases, J lost 0 bases, and 13 bases stayed unmatched. CDR1 is SGHTA and CDR2 is FQGNSA in the germline V gene. This CDR3 spans 18 amino acids. The CDR3 loop is CASRGRTQGESSYNEQFF. In nucleotides, the CDR3 is TGTGCCAGCAGGGGCCGCACACAGGGGGAGAGCTCCTACAATGAGCAGTTCTTC.

The rearrangement links TRBV7-2 to TRBJ2-1; the D gene is possibly TRBD2 (6 bases). This CDR3 comprises 15 residues. Per germline, CDR1 SGHTA and CDR2 FQGNSA. Trimming removed 2 bases from V and 7 bases from J, with 15 bases in between. The CDR3 here is CASSLSLGGVNEQFF. CDR3 bases: TGTGCCAGCAGCTTATCACTTGGCGGGGTAAATGAGCAGTTCTTC.

The V call is TRBV6-1, the J call TRBJ1-1; 7 positions agree with TRBD1. The V gene end was trimmed by 1 base and the J gene end by 5 bases; junction bases not matched to a gene: 4. Germline lookup yields CDR1 MNHNS and CDR2 SASEGT. The CDR3 sequence is 14 residues long. In DNA form, the CDR3 reads TGTGCCAGCAGTGAAGAGGGGGCGTTTACTGAAGCTTTCTTT. Protein: CASSEEGAFTEAFF.

As concerns this clone: The junction shows a germline mismatch at one end, possibly a read error. CDR3: CAISPRGNYEQYF. The DNA of the CDR3 is TGTGCCATCAGTCCCAGGGGCAACTACGAGCAGTACTTC. The genes are TRBV6-1 and TRBJ2-7, with D possibly matching TRBD1 (6 bases). The CDR3 length is 13 residues. Per the germline V gene, CDR1 is MNHNS and CDR2 is SASEGT.

V and J are TRBV6-6 and TRBJ2-5; D unclear. Germline-derived CDR1 and CDR2 are MNHNY and SVGAGI (reference sequence). The V gene lost 2 bases and the J gene lost 3 bases, with 7 bases spanning the gap. This CDR3 region has 13 residues. The DNA of the CDR3 is TGTGCCAGCAGTTACCGGCAGGAAGAGACCCAGTACTTC. Its protein is CASSYRQEETQYF.

This clone was detected only once. This chain links TRBV5-1 with TRBJ2-1, with D unresolved. The CDR3 covers 14 residues. Trimming pared 0 bases from V and 0 bases from J, leaving 4 bases between. Germline lookup yields CDR1 SGHRS and CDR2 YFSETQ. Here the CDR3 reads CASSLGSSYNEQFF. In DNA, the CDR3 is TGCGCCAGCAGCTTGGGGAGCTCCTACAATGAGCAGTTCTTC.

Of note for this clone: Other nucleotide sequences in the sample specify the same CDR3. This sequence joins TRBV5-1 and TRBJ2-5, with TRBD2 as a possible D gene (5 bases). The V gene lost 3 bases and the J gene lost 1 base, with 7 bases spanning the gap. The CDR3 sequence is 13 residues long. The germline CDR1 and CDR2 sequences are SGHRS and YFSETQ. CDR3 nucleotides: TGCGCCAGCAGCTCGGGGATCCAAGAGACCCAGTACTTC. Amino acid sequence: CASSSGIQETQYF. Together with reference TRBV5-1 and TRBJ2-5, the CDR3 gives the full variable domain: KAGVTQTPRYLIKTRGQQVTLSCSPISGHRSVSWYQQTPGQGLQFLFEYFSETQRNKGNFPGRFSGRQFSNSRSEMNVSTLELGDSALYLCASSSGIQETQYFGPGTRLLVL.

This chain's CDR3 is CASSLQGASNQPQHF. The CDR3 DNA sequence: TGTGCCAGTAGCCTACAGGGGGCGAGCAATCAGCCCCAGCATTTT. The chain carries TRBV19 and TRBJ1-5; 9 nucleotides match TRBD1. Trimming removed 6 bases from V and 1 base from J; junction bases left unmatched: 4. The CDR3 totals 15 residues. Germline V gene sequence: CDR1 LNHDA, CDR2 SQIVND (reference sequence).

The chain combines TRBV11-2 with TRBJ2-2, with 8 bases identical to TRBD1. There are 14 residues in the CDR3. The ends lost 6 bases at V and 3 bases at J; junction bases unmatched: 3. In germline, CDR1 is SGHAT, CDR2 FQNNGV. The CDR3 nucleotides read TGTGCCAGCAGGACAGGGGTCGACACCGGGGAGCTGTTTTTT. It yields the protein CASRTGVDTGELFF.

This clone was seen a single time. The V and J genes are TRBV29-1 and TRBJ1-1, with 10 bases identical to TRBD1. Trimming took 4 bases from V and 5 from J; bases not matched to a gene: 1. The V gene's germline CDR1 is SQVTM and CDR2 ANQGSEA. The CDR3 is 12 amino acids. CDR3 DNA sequence: TGCAGCGTTGTGGGACAGGGGACTGAAGCTTTCTTT. Residues: CSVVGQGTEAFF.

The genes are TRBV6-1 and TRBJ2-7, with 8 positions matching TRBD2. The V gene's germline CDR1 is MNHNS and CDR2 SASEGT. The CDR3 sequence is 14 residues long. The V gene end was trimmed by 4 bases and the J gene end by 3 bases; junction bases not matched to a gene: 5. CDR3 loop: CASSGGLVVYEQYF. The CDR3, as DNA: TGTGCCAGCAGTGGGGGACTAGTTGTCTACGAGCAGTACTTC.

This clone was seen only once. The chain couples TRBV7-2 to TRBJ1-6; D is possibly TRBD1 (6 bases). The CDR3 contains 15 residues. Trimming left V 5 bases short and J 9 bases short, with 17 bases between. CDR1 is SGHTA, CDR2 FQGNSA, per germline. The CDR3 region is CASSHLGGLVSPLHF. In nucleotides, the CDR3 is TGTGCCAGCAGCCACTTGGGGGGGCTGGTTTCACCCCTCCACTTT.

V and J are TRBV15 and TRBJ1-4, with 8 bases that match TRBD1. Germline trimming cut 2 bases from V and 6 bases from J; bases unmatched to any gene: 5. The CDR3 consists of 15 residues. CDR1 and CDR2 from the germline V gene are LNHNV and YYDKDF (reference sequence). CDR3 nucleotide sequence: TGTGCCACCAGCAGAATGGACAGGGCGGATGAAAAACTGTTTTTT. This codes for CATSRMDRADEKLFF.

This chain joins TRBV5-1 and TRBJ2-7; 8 bases line up with TRBD1. V lost 0 bases, J lost 6 bases, and 5 bases stayed unmatched. This CDR3 spans 14 amino acids. Germline CDR1 and CDR2: SGHRS and YFSETQ. The CDR3 spells CASSLVQGALEQYF. DNA of the CDR3: TGCGCCAGCAGCTTGGTGCAGGGGGCGCTCGAGCAGTACTTC.

The V call is TRBV7-9, the J call TRBJ2-3; 7 bases match TRBD1. From germline, CDR1 is SEHNR and CDR2 FQNEAQ (reference sequence). V shed 6 bases, J shed 0 bases, and the junction held 6 bases outside the gene matches. The CDR3 is 15 amino acids. CDR3 sequence (DNA): TGTGCCAGCAGTCTCTGGACAGGCAGCACAGATACGCAGTATTTT. Translating it yields CASSLWTGSTDTQYF. Supplemented by reference TRBV7-9 and TRBJ2-3, the full variable domain reads DTGVSQNPRHKITKRGQNVTFRCDPISEHNRLYWYRQTLGQGPEFLTYFQNEAQLEKSRLLSDRFSAERPKGSFSTLEIQRTEQGDSAMYLCASSLWTGSTDTQYFGPGTRLTVL.

This chain links TRBV27 with TRBJ2-1, with 11 bases matching TRBD2. CDR3 length: 18 amino acids. The junction had 8 bases not matched to a gene; V was cut back by 1 base and J by 3 bases. The germline CDR1 and CDR2 sequences are MNHEY and SMNVEV (reference sequence). The CDR3 region is CASSLYLAGGSIYNEQFF. DNA of the CDR3: TGTGCCAGCAGTTTATACCTAGCGGGAGGATCTATCTACAATGAGCAGTTCTTC.

This clone turned up a few times. The chain carries TRBV10-3 and TRBJ1-2; D remains unclear. The CDR3 spans 14 residues. Trimming cost V 0 bases and J 5 bases, with 10 bases left between them. The germline CDR1 and CDR2 sequences are ENHRY and SYGVKD. The CDR3 is CAISESVGVYGYTF. CDR3 coding DNA: TGTGCCATCAGTGAGTCCGTCGGGGTATATGGCTACACCTTC.

The J gene is TRBJ2-3, the V gene TRBV28; no definite D call. The CDR3 consists of 15 residues. The germline V and J ends were trimmed by 3 bases and 0 bases, with 10 bases remaining between them. CDR1 is MDHEN, CDR2 SYDVKM, per germline. The CDR3 loop is CASSFTTRSTDTQYF. Here the CDR3 DNA reads TGTGCCAGCAGTTTCACGACTCGGAGCACAGATACGCAGTATTTT.

This clone has more than one count but fewer than ten. The J gene is TRBJ1-4, the V gene TRBV9; the match to TRBD1 covers 8 bases. The CDR3 is 15 amino acids. CDR1 is SGDLS and CDR2 is YYNGEE in the germline V gene. V was pared by 0 bases and J by 3 bases, with 1 base of the junction left unmatched. The CDR3 region is CASSVEDRANEKLFF. The CDR3 coding sequence is TGTGCCAGCAGCGTAGAGGACAGGGCTAATGAAAAACTGTTTTTT.

This clone was seen once. The rearrangement joins TRBV6-1 to TRBJ2-1, with 11 positions matching TRBD1. The CDR3 spans 15 residues. The germline CDR1 and CDR2 sequences are MNHNS and SASEGT. V shed 6 bases, J shed 8 bases, and the junction held 9 bases outside the gene matches. CDR3 amino acids: CASSLSGTGGDEQFF. CDR3 sequence (DNA): TGTGCCAGCAGCCTCTCTGGGACAGGGGGGGATGAGCAGTTCTTC.